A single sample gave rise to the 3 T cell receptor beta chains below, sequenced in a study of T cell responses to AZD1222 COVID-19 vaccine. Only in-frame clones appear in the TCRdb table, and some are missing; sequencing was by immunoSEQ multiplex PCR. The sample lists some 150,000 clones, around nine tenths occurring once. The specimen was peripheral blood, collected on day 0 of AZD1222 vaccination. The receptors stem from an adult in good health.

The chain's CDR3 is CASSSGLAGGSTDTQYF. CDR3 DNA sequence: TGCGCCAGCAGCTCAGGACTAGCGGGAGGGAGCACAGATACGCAGTATTTT. The rearrangement links TRBV5-1 to TRBJ2-3; the match to TRBD2 covers 15 bases. Germline V gene sequence: CDR1 SGHRS, CDR2 YFSETQ. The CDR3 spans 17 residues. Germline trimming cut 3 bases from V and 0 bases from J; bases unmatched to any gene: 2. The full variable domain, with the rest looked up from reference TRBV5-1 and TRBJ2-3, is KAGVTQTPRYLIKTRGQQVTLSCSPISGHRSVSWYQQTPGQGLQFLFEYFSETQRNKGNFPGRFSGRQFSNSRSEMNVSTLELGDSALYLCASSSGLAGGSTDTQYFGPGTRLTVL.

The CDR3 DNA follows: TGTGCCAGCAGCTCCTACCCGACCGGGGAGCTGTTTTTT. It codes for CASSSYPTGELFF. This chain uses TRBV7-2 with TRBJ2-2; D not resolved. Germline CDR1 and CDR2: SGHTA and FQGNSA. This CDR3 comprises 13 residues. The germline V and J ends were trimmed by 4 bases and 5 bases, with 8 bases remaining between them.

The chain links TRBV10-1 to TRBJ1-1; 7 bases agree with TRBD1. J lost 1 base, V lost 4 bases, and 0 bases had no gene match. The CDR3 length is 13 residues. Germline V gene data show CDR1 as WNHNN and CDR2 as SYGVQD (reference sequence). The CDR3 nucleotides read TGCGCCAGCAGTGCAGGGGGGAACACTGAAGCTTTCTTT. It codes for CASSAGGNTEAFF.